The 6 T cell receptor beta chains below all came from one sample that was sequenced in a study of human T cells and chemical hapten exposure. Time point denoted: pre-sensitization, week 0. Treatment described: therapeutic diphenylcyclopropenone sensitization with weekly scalp DPC. TCRdb itself ran the RACE reads through MiXCR, one entry per CDR3 protein. Among about 39,000 distinct CDR3 sequences listed, around 12% were seen once. This material consisted of whole blood, taken in connection with sensitization to the hapten diphenylcyclopropenone (DPC). These receptors all come from a woman under 40 with alopecia areata. Some clones in this sample may be carry-over from other donors' samples.

This clonotype was detected a few times. The chain recombines TRBV5-4 with TRBJ2-7; TRBD1 matches at 9 bases. Germline values: CDR1 SGHNT, CDR2 YYREEE (reference sequence). This CDR3 has 14 residues. The trim removed 4 bases at V and 3 bases at J, leaving 5 bases unmatched. The CDR3 here is CASSGPGQGYEQYF. CDR3 DNA: TGTGCCAGCAGCGGCCCGGGACAGGGCTACGAGCAGTACTTC. Combining the CDR3 with reference TRBV5-4 and TRBJ2-7 gives the whole variable domain ETGVTQSPTHLIKTRGQQVTLRCSSQSGHNTVSWYQQALGQGPQFIFQYYREEENGRGNFPPRFSGLQFPNYSSELNVNALELDDSALYLCASSGPGQGYEQYFGPGTRLTVT.

This clonotype was detected many times. The gene calls are TRBV11-2 and TRBJ1-3; D is unresolved. V was clipped by 7 bases and J by 11 bases, with 15 bases between them. The germline CDR1 and CDR2 sequences are SGHAT and FQNNGV. CDR3 length: 12 amino acids. CDR3 amino acids: CASTPGGLPIYF. The CDR3 bases are TGTGCCAGCACCCCCGGCGGATTGCCCATATATTTT.

This clonotype appeared a few times. The chain couples TRBV3-1 to TRBJ2-1; D call uncertain. The V gene's germline CDR1 is LGHDT and CDR2 YNNKEL (reference sequence). The CDR3 is 12 amino acids. Trimming cost V 7 bases and J 6 bases, with 10 bases left between them. The CDR3: CASTSLVNEQFF. As DNA, the CDR3 is TGTGCCAGCACCTCCCTAGTCAATGAGCAGTTCTTC.

The sample holds many counts of this clonotype. The chain is built from TRBV7-9 and TRBJ2-7; D might be TRBD1 (5 bases). This CDR3 is 12 amino acids long. CDR1 and CDR2 (germline): SEHNR, FQNEAQ (reference sequence). The V gene lost 5 bases and the J gene lost 3 bases, with 8 bases spanning the gap. The CDR3 sequence is CASSAGIYEQYF. The CDR3 region has the DNA TGTGCCAGCAGCGCAGGGATCTACGAGCAGTACTTC.

The V gene is TRBV19, the J gene TRBJ2-7, with 8 bases lining up with TRBD1. Trimming took 4 bases from V and 3 from J; bases not matched to a gene: 2. Germline lookup yields CDR1 LNHDA and CDR2 SQIVND (reference sequence). The CDR3 is 13 amino acids. The DNA of the CDR3 is TGTGCCAGTAGTACAGACAGGGGCTACGAGCAGTACTTC. This sequence encodes CASSTDRGYEQYF.

This clonotype was found a few times. The chain links TRBV6-2 or TRBV6-3 to TRBJ2-1, with TRBD2 as a possible D gene (5 bases). The CDR3 loop spans 12 amino acids. CDR1 MNHEY and CDR2 SVGEGT come from the germline V gene. V was shortened by 6 bases and J by 8 bases, with 11 bases between the two germline ends. The DNA for the CDR3 is TGTGCCAGCAGCCCCACTAGTTATGAGCAGTTCTTC. Amino acids: CASSPTSYEQFF.